This TCR beta chain originates from a study of regulatory T cells in long-lasting Graves disease. Described time point: newly diagnosed GD, antithyroid drugs for less than 3 months. The authors made the TCR library using RNA they extracted from PBMCs. Recruitment took place at an endocrinology department in Xi'an, China. This CDR3 contains 12 residues. The V and J ends lost 10 bases and 4 bases respectively, with 13 bases between them. Germline CDR1 LNHDA, CDR2 SQIVND (reference sequence). HTBI primers from iRepertoire and Arm-PCR of CDR3 regions yielded the TCR beta libraries. In the original analysis: Analysis of the samples identified around 64 TRBV and around 13 TRBJ segments. Each CDR3 protein is one row after TCRdb ran MiXCR on the multiplex PCR reads. In this record, the V and J calls reflect TCRdb's handling and not the investigators' own analysis. The sample includes around 240,000 distinct CDR3 sequences, about 18% of them seen just once.

This clonotype showed up just a few times. The same sample was also used in a study of T cells in Graves' hyperthyroidism and ophthalmopathy.

Sequences were derived from peripheral blood mononuclear cells (PBMCs), sampled at new diagnosis, from a patient treated with antithyroid drugs. The clonotype was recovered from a woman aged 25 to 39 with Graves disease. The V and J genes are TRBV19 and TRBJ1-2; D unresolved. DNA of the CDR3: TGTGCCACTAAGAACTCAGGCTATGGCTACACCTTC. It is translated as CATKNSGYGYTF.